What follows are 10 T cell receptor beta chains derived from one specimen sequenced in a study of shared clonotypes between healthy human individuals. The protocol was immunoSEQ multiplex PCR, while the TCRdb copy is restricted to in-frame clones and leaves out a portion. Among about 1 million clones, 65% to 75% were seen once, and the ten largest hold approximately 1.5%. The sample consisted of memory CD4+ T cells sorted from blood. Subset indicated: CD45RA-negative fraction. Source of these receptors: a man aged 18 to 29 in good health.

V gene TRBV19 combines with J gene TRBJ2-7, with TRBD2 as a possible D gene (6 bases). Germline V gene lookup returns CDR1 LNHDA and CDR2 SQIVND (reference sequence). The V end lost 8 bases, the J end lost 5 bases, and 13 bases lay between the germline ends. There are 12 residues in the CDR3. The CDR3 reads CASSSGTHEQYF. The CDR3 DNA reads as TGTGCCAGTTCCTCCGGGACTCACGAGCAGTACTTC.

This clone appeared a single time. V is TRBV7-2 and J is TRBJ2-7; the match to TRBD2 covers 11 bases. The V segment lost 5 bases and the J segment 5 bases; nucleotides outside the gene matches: 8. The CDR3 is made up of 15 amino acids. Germline CDR1 and CDR2: SGHTA and FQGNSA. CDR3 loop: CASSPRGTSGHEQYF. The CDR3 coding sequence is TGTGCCAGCAGCCCCCGGGGGACTAGCGGCCACGAGCAGTACTTC.

The V gene is TRBV5-1, the J gene TRBJ2-7, with D possibly TRBD1 on 6 matching bases. Germline-derived CDR1 and CDR2 are SGHRS and YFSETQ. Trimming left V 2 bases short and J 5 bases short, with 17 bases between. CDR3 length: 15 residues. The CDR3 nucleotides read TGCGCCAGCAGCTTTGTCTACACAGGGTTTAACGAGCAGTACTTC. Protein sequence: CASSFVYTGFNEQYF.

This clone has a single count. CDR3 sequence: CAWSVLTGTETQYF. As DNA, the CDR3 is TGTGCCTGGAGTGTACTGACAGGGACAGAGACCCAGTACTTC. The J gene is TRBJ2-5, the V gene TRBV30, with 7 bases that match TRBD1. V lost 0 bases, J lost 4 bases, and 5 bases stayed unmatched. Germline V gene sequence: CDR1 GTSNPN, CDR2 SVGIG (reference sequence). This CDR3 spans 14 amino acids.

This sequence joins TRBV10-3 and TRBJ1-3; 9 bases map to TRBD1. CDR3 length equals 14 residues. V lost 6 bases and J lost 3; bases outside the gene matches: 3. Germline lookup yields CDR1 ENHRY and CDR2 SYGVKD. The CDR3 DNA sequence: TGTGCCATCAGACAGGGGGCAGGTGGAAACACCATATATTTT. Protein sequence: CAIRQGAGGNTIYF.

This sequence joins TRBV14 and TRBJ2-3; no firm D call. Germline-derived CDR1 and CDR2 are SGHDN and FVKESK. This CDR3 region has 14 residues. V lost 5 bases and J 6 bases, leaving 15 bases between the germline ends. CDR3 bases: TGTGCCAGCAGCTCGAAAGAGAAGGGCGATACGCAGTATTTT. It translates to CASSSKEKGDTQYF.

This clone was recorded a few times. The junction differs from germline at one of its ends, possibly a read error. V is TRBV2 and J is TRBJ1-4, with TRBD1 matching 7 bases. The CDR3 sequence is 15 residues long. Germline CDR1 reads SNHLY; CDR2 reads FYNNEI. The CDR3 sequence: CASSERATGNENLFF. DNA of the CDR3: TGTGCCAGCAGTGAAAGGGCGACAGGGAATGAAAACCTGTTTTTT.

J is TRBJ2-5 and V is TRBV4-3; 10 nucleotides match TRBD2. V lost 2 bases to trimming and J lost 4 bases; unmatched junction nucleotides: 4. Germline CDR1 and CDR2: LGHNA and YSLEER. The CDR3 has 15 amino acids. CDR3 sequence (DNA): TGCGCCAGCAGCCAACTAGCGGGAGTAGTAGAGACCCAGTACTTC. Its protein is CASSQLAGVVETQYF.

V is TRBV10-3 and J is TRBJ1-4; 9 positions agree with TRBD1. The CDR3 loop spans 14 amino acids. V lost 2 bases, J lost 7 bases, and 2 bases stayed unmatched. CDR1 ENHRY and CDR2 SYGVKD come from the germline V gene. For the CDR3, the DNA is TGTGCCATCAGTGAGGGGGACAGGGCTGAAAAACTGTTTTTT. Its protein is CAISEGDRAEKLFF.

This sequence joins TRBV18 and TRBJ1-2; 8 bases are a match to TRBD1. The length of the CDR3 is 14 residues. Trimming at V came to 3 bases and at J to 7 bases, leaving 7 bases not matched to a gene. Germline V gene sequence: CDR1 KGHSH, CDR2 LQKENI. The CDR3 sequence is CASSPETGVRGYTF. DNA of the CDR3: TGTGCCAGCTCACCGGAGACAGGGGTCCGTGGCTACACCTTC.